This T cell receptor beta chain comes out of a study of neurological immune-mediated disorders. Study conclusions and caveats: Private repertoires in all groups were suggested, as expanded clones shared no CDR3 amino acid sequences across subjects.

By 5'RACE with 10-nucleotide random UMIs, the cDNA was made. MiXCR, run by TCRdb on the 5' RACE reads, gives a single entry per CDR3 protein. This repertoire shows 55,000 to 75,000 distinct CDR3 sequences, approximately 14% found once; its top ten account for roughly 4.2%. This clonotype showed up just once. Antigen specificity is unknown. Time point given: longitudinal time-point 1 (baseline). The germline gives CDR1 KGHSH, CDR2 LQKENI. The CDR3 has 17 amino acids. Between the trimmed V and J ends, which lost 3 bases and 6 bases, there was a span of 20 bases. Material for sequencing was PBMCs. The rearrangement joins TRBV18 to TRBJ2-2, with D possibly matching TRBD1 (5 bases). The clonotype was recovered from a female donor with HTLV-1-associated myelopathy (HAM/TSP). Written as DNA, the CDR3 is TGTGCCAGCTCACCTCCGATGGGGCCGATTGATCCCGGGGAGCTGTTTTTT. This encodes CASSPPMGPIDPGELFF. Combining the CDR3 with reference TRBV18 and TRBJ2-2 gives the whole variable domain NAGVMQNPRHLVRRRGQEARLRCSPMKGHSHVYWYRQLPEEGLKFMVYLQKENIIDESGMPKERFSAEFPKEGPSILRIQQVVRGDSAAYFCASSPPMGPIDPGELFFGEGSRLTVL.